This TCR beta chain was profiled in a study of CD8+CD57+ T cells in acquired aplastic anemia (dated by TCRdb to the late 2010s). Turning to the overall study: On average, sorted CD4+ and CD8+ cells yielded around 3.5 ug of extracted DNA, with a range of roughly 0.18 to 27.4 ug. CD8+CD57+ expansion was defined as frequency above the mean frequency observed in healthy subjects.

Sequences SGHVS (CDR1) and FQNEAQ (CDR2) are obtained from the germline V gene. The CDR3 has 13 amino acids, counting the end cysteine and phenylalanine. CDR3 DNA only is kept here, 39 bases in frame from base 1. As to this clonotype: Its target antigen remains unknown. Sequence at one end of the junction differs from germline and may be a read error.

Genomic DNA was used as template for profiling of TCR beta VDJ combinations and CDR3 sequences. An Illumina HiSeq 2000 was used for TCR repertoire sequencing. On the authors' methods: Repertoires were assessed using TRBV/TRBJ rearrangement plots, CDR3 size and DJ length profiles, and Simpson's diversity index. The most abundant DNA sequence in the deep sequencing data was defined as the immunodominant clone. CDR3 amino acid sequences were checked for sharing between subjects and were compared against published repertoires and the VDJdb database. TCRdb itself trimmed the public reads at Q25 with fastp, ran MiXCR and retained productive beta chains. Identical CDR3 proteins give one entry, which carries the most common genes and DNA. The V and J calls come from TCRdb's annotation, not from the publication. The sample table lists about 160,000 distinct CDR3 sequences, around half of them with a count of one. The leading ten clones occupy roughly 30% of the sample.

Expansion of CD8+CD57+ cells had been shown by flow cytometry in the patients chosen for sequencing. Every patient had severe acquired aplastic anemia, diagnosed using the International Study of Aplastic Anemia and Agranulocytosis and Camitta criteria. At the time blood was sampled, none of the patients had received any therapy. In the study, sorted CD4+ and CD8+ blood T cells from patients with severe aplastic anemia and from healthy subjects underwent deep sequencing of TCR repertoires. In the USA, patient enrollment took place under clinicaltrials.gov protocols 00001620, 01623167, 00001397, 00071045, 00081523 and 00961064. Ficoll-Paque density gradient centrifugation was used to isolate peripheral blood mononuclear cells. Before DNA extraction, CD4+ and CD8+ T cells were sorted with FACS or magnetic beads. What the research found in general, with its limitations: Over 25 CD8+ CDR3 sequences were found in both patients and controls but appeared to be highly expressed in patients and within the immunodominant clones of the patients. No significant difference in CD8+ Simpson's diversity was found between patients and healthy controls (P=0.060).

The sample comprised sorted CD4+, CD8+, or CD8+CD57+ T cells (not recorded which) from PBMCs. The receptor was isolated from a human donor with aplastic anemia. This sequence uses TRBV7-8 and TRBJ1-1; the D gene is not confidently resolved. The CDR3 region has the sequence CARSFAGRTEAFF. In nucleotides, the sequence is TGTGCCAGGAGCTTTGCGGGAAGGACTGAAGCTTTCTTT.